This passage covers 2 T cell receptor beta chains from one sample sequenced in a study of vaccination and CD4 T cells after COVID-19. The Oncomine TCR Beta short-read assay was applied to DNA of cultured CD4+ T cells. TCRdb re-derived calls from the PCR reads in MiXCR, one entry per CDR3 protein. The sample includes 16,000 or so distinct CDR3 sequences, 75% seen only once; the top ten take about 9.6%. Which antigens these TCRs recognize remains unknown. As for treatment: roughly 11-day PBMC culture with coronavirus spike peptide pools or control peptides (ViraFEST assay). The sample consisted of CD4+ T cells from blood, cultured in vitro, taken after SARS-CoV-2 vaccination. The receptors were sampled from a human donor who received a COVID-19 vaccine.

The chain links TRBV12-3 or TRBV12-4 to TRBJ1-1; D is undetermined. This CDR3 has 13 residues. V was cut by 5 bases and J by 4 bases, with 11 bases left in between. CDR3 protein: CASSATEITEAFF. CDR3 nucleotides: TGTGCCAGCAGTGCCACAGAAATCACTGAAGCTTTCTTT.

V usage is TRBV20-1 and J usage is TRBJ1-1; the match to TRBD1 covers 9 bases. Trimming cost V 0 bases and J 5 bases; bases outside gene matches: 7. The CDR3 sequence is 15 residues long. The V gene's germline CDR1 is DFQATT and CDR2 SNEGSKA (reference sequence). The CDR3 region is CSAREPWDRATEAFF. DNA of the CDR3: TGCAGTGCTAGAGAACCCTGGGACAGGGCTACTGAAGCTTTCTTT.